Below, 18 T cell receptor beta chains from the same sample are listed, as sequenced in a study of glioma-infiltrating T cells. The iRepertoire nested amplicon-rescue multiplex PCR amplified TCR alpha and beta CDR3s from RNA. One entry per CDR3 protein results from TCRdb running MiXCR on the multiplex PCR reads. The sample shows roughly 200,000 distinct CDR3 sequences, roughly 45% of them seen only once. Sequencing was performed on glioma tissue, nonneoplastic brain tissue, or PBMCs (not recorded which). The receptor set was obtained from a human donor with low-grade glioma or glioblastoma, undergoing nonglioma brain surgery, or in good health (not recorded which).

On this clonotype: No conserved phenylalanine or tryptophan is present at the end of the CDR3, so a read error is the likely explanation. The rearrangement uses TRBV27 and TRBJ2-7, with a possible D match to TRBD2 (6 bases). The V end was cut by 5 bases, the J end by 4 bases, with 18 bases between. The germline gives CDR1 MNHEY, CDR2 SMNVEV (reference sequence). The CDR3 is made up of 15 amino acids. The CDR3 DNA follows: TGTGCCAGCAGTCCGGATAGCGGTCTATCATACGAGCAGTACTTA. Translation gives CASSPDSGLSYEQYL.

As for this clonotype: This may come from a read error, since a much larger clone is one base off. V and J are TRBV3-1 and TRBJ2-5; D not resolved. Germline CDR1 LGHDT, CDR2 YNNKEL (reference sequence). This CDR3 has 13 amino acids. The CDR3 region has the DNA TGTGCCAGCAGCCAAGACCTCCAAGAGACCAAGTACTTC. It codes for CASSQDLQETKYF.

This clonotype was recorded at least ten times. V gene TRBV27 combines with J gene TRBJ2-7; 9 bases map to TRBD1. V was pared by 8 bases and J by 6 bases, with 14 bases of the junction left unmatched. The CDR3 is 15 amino acids. Germline CDR1 is MNHEY and CDR2 is SMNVEV (reference sequence). The CDR3 loop reads CASGVFGTGRLEQYF. The CDR3 DNA reads TGTGCCAGCGGGGTTTTTGGGACAGGGCGGCTCGAGCAGTACTTC.

This clonotype was recorded at least ten times. V is TRBV28 and J is TRBJ1-2, with D possibly TRBD1 on 5 matching bases. Trimming left V 7 bases short and J 4 bases short, with 16 bases between. This CDR3 comprises 14 residues. The germline V gene encodes CDR1 MDHEN and CDR2 SYDVKM. The CDR3 sequence is CASTGATGVYGYTF. The DNA of the CDR3 is TGTGCCAGCACCGGGGCGACGGGGGTCTATGGCTACACCTTC.

Details on this clonotype: A junction boundary mismatches the germline segment, possibly from a read error. The chain combines TRBV19 with TRBJ1-1; the D gene is possibly TRBD1 (5 bases). The CDR3 sequence is 16 residues long. The germline gives CDR1 LNHDA, CDR2 SQIVND (reference sequence). As DNA, the CDR3 is TGTGCCAGTACGCCCTTTGGGGACCACGCGAACACCGAAGCTTTCTTT. It translates to CASTPFGDHANTEAFF.

Many counts were recorded for this clonotype. V is TRBV28 and J is TRBJ2-7, with 11 bases that match TRBD1. Losses at the gene ends were 2 bases for V and 7 bases for J; bases not matched to a gene: 4. The CDR3 loop spans 14 amino acids. Germline V gene data show CDR1 as MDHEN and CDR2 as SYDVKM. The CDR3 coding sequence is TGTGCCAGCAGTTTACCAGGGACAGGGGGGGAGCAGTACTTC. Protein product: CASSLPGTGGEQYF.

As regards this clonotype: A much larger clone is a single base away; this may be a read error. V gene TRBV14 combines with J gene TRBJ2-7, with 14 bases that match TRBD2. This CDR3 has 15 residues. Germline trimming cut 4 bases from V and 3 bases from J; bases unmatched to any gene: 2. CDR1 and CDR2 (germline): SGHDN, FVKESK. As DNA, the CDR3 is TGTGCCAGCAGCCCGGGACTAGCGGGAGTCTACGAGCAGTACTTC. The encoded protein is CASSPGLAGVYEQYF.

This clonotype came up many times. CDR3 protein: CASSYSVTAEGYTF. CDR3 nucleotide sequence: TGTGCCAGCAGTTACTCTGTCACGGCAGAAGGCTACACCTTC. The chain carries TRBV6-6 and TRBJ1-2; D remains ambiguous. The V gene's germline CDR1 is MNHNY and CDR2 SVGAGI (reference sequence). V dropped 0 bases and J dropped 8 bases, with 13 bases sitting between them. CDR3 length equals 14 residues.

This chain links TRBV2 with TRBJ2-3; the match to TRBD2 covers 7 bases. CDR3 length equals 16 residues. The J segment lost 5 bases and the V segment lost 6 bases, leaving 14 bases of the junction unmatched. Germline V gene sequence: CDR1 SNHLY, CDR2 FYNNEI. The CDR3: CASSISIAGREDTQYF. DNA for the CDR3: TGTGCCAGCAGCATCAGTATAGCGGGCAGGGAAGATACGCAGTATTTT.

The chain combines TRBV18 with TRBJ2-1; 7 nucleotides line up with TRBD1. The junction had 7 bases not matched to a gene; V was cut back by 7 bases and J by 4 bases. CDR1 KGHSH and CDR2 LQKENI come from the germline V gene. The CDR3 totals 14 residues. CDR3 protein: CASYDRDSYNEQFF. The CDR3, as DNA: TGTGCCAGCTACGACCGGGACAGTTACAATGAGCAGTTCTTC.

There are many counts of this clonotype. The V call is TRBV6-1, the J call TRBJ2-3; D unclear. Germline CDR1 MNHNS, CDR2 SASEGT. Trimming removed 2 bases at V and 5 bases at J, with 20 bases between. This CDR3 spans 17 amino acids. The CDR3 protein is CASSESAYSSVVDTQYF. DNA for the CDR3: TGTGCCAGCAGTGAATCCGCGTACTCGTCCGTAGTAGATACGCAGTATTTT.

Comment on this clonotype: One base away lies a much larger clone, so this may be a sequencing read error. The chain carries TRBV24-1 and TRBJ2-1; D unresolved. This CDR3 comprises 15 residues. CDR1 is KGHDR, CDR2 SFDVKD, per germline. The V end was cut by 4 bases, the J end by 8 bases, with 17 bases between. DNA for the CDR3: TGTGCCACCAGTGACCGAAGACACGGTTCCGATGAGCAGTTCTTC. It codes for CATSDRRHGSDEQFF.

The rearrangement uses TRBV2 and TRBJ2-1; D is unresolved. Germline V gene sequence: CDR1 SNHLY, CDR2 FYNNEI. V shed 4 bases and J shed 9 bases, with 13 bases lying between them. The CDR3 runs to 13 residues. This CDR3 is CASSVLGGGEQFF. DNA for the CDR3: TGTGCCAGCAGTGTCTTAGGTGGCGGTGAGCAGTTCTTC.

V and J are TRBV11-3 and TRBJ2-3, with a weak D call TRBD1 (6 bases). Trimming pared 5 bases from V and 2 bases from J, leaving 14 bases between. Looked up from germline, CDR1 is SGHNT and CDR2 is YENEEA. This CDR3 contains 15 residues. The CDR3 bases are TGTGCCAGCAGCCCGCTGACAGGAGACACAGATACGCAGTATTTT. Amino acids: CASSPLTGDTDTQYF.

Note on this clonotype: A read error may account for a junction end that differs from germline. The V call is TRBV28, the J call TRBJ2-7; D is undetermined. Germline V lookup: CDR1 MDHEN, CDR2 SYDVKM. The CDR3 runs 14 residues. Written as DNA, the CDR3 is TGCGCCAGCAGGCAAGAGTGGAAAGCTGGTGAGCAGTACTTC. It encodes CASRQEWKAGEQYF.

V and J are TRBV6-1 and TRBJ1-2, with D hard to call. V dropped 7 bases and J dropped 10 bases, with 16 bases sitting between them. Germline CDR1 MNHNS, CDR2 SASEGT. The CDR3 totals 12 residues. For the CDR3, the DNA is TGTGCCAGCATTTCCTCATCGGCTGTCTACACCTTC. This encodes CASISSSAVYTF.

With regard to this clonotype: Compared with germline, one end of the junction differs, possibly owing to a read error. The chain employs TRBV28 and TRBJ2-7; TRBD2 agrees at 10 bases. This CDR3 contains 15 residues. The germline V gene has CDR1 MDHEN and CDR2 SYDVKM. CDR3 bases: TGTGCCAGCAGCCTCCGGACTAGCGGCCCCTACGAGCGGTACTTC. Translated: CASSLRTSGPYERYF. The entire variable domain, with the rest obtained from reference TRBV28 and TRBJ2-7, is as follows: DVKVTQSSRYLVKRTGEKVFLECVQDMDHENMFWYRQDPGLGLRLIYFSYDVKMKEKGDIPEGYSVSREKKERFSLILESASTNQTSMYLCASSLRTSGPYERYFGPGTRLTVT.

This clonotype was seen more than once but under ten times. V usage is TRBV7-9 and J usage is TRBJ2-1; 9 positions agree with TRBD2. V shed 7 bases and J 2 bases; nucleotides not matched to a gene: 6. Germline CDR1 and CDR2: SEHNR and FQNEAQ (reference sequence). The CDR3 has 15 amino acids. The CDR3 DNA follows: TGTGCCAGCACCGTATTAGCGGGAGCCTACAATGAGCAGTTCTTC. Translating it yields CASTVLAGAYNEQFF.